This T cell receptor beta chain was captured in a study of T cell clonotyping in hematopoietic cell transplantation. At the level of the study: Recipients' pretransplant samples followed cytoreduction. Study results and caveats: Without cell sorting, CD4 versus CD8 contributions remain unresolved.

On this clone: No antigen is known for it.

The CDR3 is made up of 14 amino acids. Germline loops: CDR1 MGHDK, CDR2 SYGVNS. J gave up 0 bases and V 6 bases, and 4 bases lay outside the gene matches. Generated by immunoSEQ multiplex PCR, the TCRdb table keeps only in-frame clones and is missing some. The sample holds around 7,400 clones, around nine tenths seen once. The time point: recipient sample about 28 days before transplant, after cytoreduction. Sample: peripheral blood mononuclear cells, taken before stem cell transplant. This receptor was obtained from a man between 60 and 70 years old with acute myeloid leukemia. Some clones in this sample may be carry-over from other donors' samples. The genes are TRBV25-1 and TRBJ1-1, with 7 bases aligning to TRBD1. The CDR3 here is CASRPDRLNTEAFF. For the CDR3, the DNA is TGTGCCAGCAGACCGGACAGGCTGAACACTGAAGCTTTCTTT.